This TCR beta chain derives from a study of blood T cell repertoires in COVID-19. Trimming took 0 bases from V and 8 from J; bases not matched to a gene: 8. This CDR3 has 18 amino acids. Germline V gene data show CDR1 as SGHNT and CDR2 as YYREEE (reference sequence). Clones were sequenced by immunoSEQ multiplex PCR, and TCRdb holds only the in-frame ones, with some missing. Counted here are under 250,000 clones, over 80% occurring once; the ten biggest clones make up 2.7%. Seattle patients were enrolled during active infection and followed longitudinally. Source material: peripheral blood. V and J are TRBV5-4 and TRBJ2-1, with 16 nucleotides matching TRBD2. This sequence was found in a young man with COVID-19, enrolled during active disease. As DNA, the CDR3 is TGTGCCAGCAGCTTGGGTGGGACTAGCGGGGGGGCAGTCCATGAGCAGTTCTTC. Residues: CASSLGGTSGGAVHEQFF.